Included here is one TCR beta chain sequence, with context. Other DNA sequences in the sample encode the same CDR3. The PCR employed 60 Vbeta primers together with 13 Jbeta primers. Using immunoSEQ multiplex PCR, the repertoire was profiled, and TCRdb retains in-frame clones only, with some absent. Its table records roughly 220,000 clones. The data were taken from a study of cytomegalovirus exposure and HLA in healthy donors. The CDR3 is made up of 14 amino acids. Germline V gene sequence: CDR1 MNHEY, CDR2 SMNVEV (reference sequence). V dropped 2 bases and J dropped 2 bases, with 8 bases sitting between them.

The chain links TRBV27 to TRBJ2-3; D is perhaps TRBD2 (5 bases). The sample taken for sequencing was PBMCs. The clonotype was recovered from a girl aged 2-10 years in good health and CMV-seropositive. The CDR3 DNA sequence: TGTGCCAGCAGTTTAGGACTCCCCACAGATACGCAGTATTTT. Translated: CASSLGLPTDTQYF.